The T cell receptor beta chain described here comes from a study of blood T cell repertoires in COVID-19. V gave up 3 bases and J gave up 2 bases; unmatched junction bases: 4. CDR3 length: 14 residues. CDR1 is SGHRS and CDR2 is YFSETQ in the germline V gene. Some clones are missing from TCRdb's copy, which holds only in-frame ones; the method was immunoSEQ multiplex PCR. The data hold about 480,000 clones, with approximately 90% observed a single time. This chain links TRBV5-1 with TRBJ2-7; 8 positions agree with TRBD2. The sequencing sample was made of PBMCs or T cells enriched from blood (not recorded which). This receptor was obtained from a woman aged 40 to 55 who had recovered from COVID-19. CDR3 sequence reads: CASSSGLEPYEQYF. The DNA of the CDR3 is TGCGCCAGCAGCTCGGGACTAGAACCCTACGAGCAGTACTTC.